The entry that follows covers one T cell receptor beta chain sequence. Trimming pared 4 bases from V and 4 bases from J, leaving 6 bases between. Germline values: CDR1 SGHTS, CDR2 YDEGEE. The CDR3 runs 11 residues. The sample belongs to a study of long-term antiretroviral therapy in people with HIV. immunoSEQ v3.0 was run at survey level. Clones were sequenced by immunoSEQ multiplex PCR, and TCRdb holds only the in-frame ones, with some missing. This table has fewer than 45,000 clones, approximately 83% appearing once. The V and J genes are TRBV5-8 and TRBJ2-7; D gene unclear. The sequence derives from a man aged 18-30 years with HIV. The sequences come from unsorted PBMCs, collected 2.2 years after starting antiretroviral therapy. CDR3 region: CASSAAYEQYF. CDR3 DNA: TGTGCCAGCAGCGCGGCGTACGAGCAGTACTTC.